These 19 T cell receptor beta chains came from one sample sequenced in a study of CD8 T cells in ankylosing spondylitis. Each CDR3 protein is one row after TCRdb ran MiXCR on the 5' RACE reads. The sample lists about 500,000 distinct CDR3 sequences; about 13% were seen once. No antigen is known for these receptors. Study-wide findings and caveats: The study identified a TCR beta motif of under ten highly homologous variants that appeared characteristic of ankylosing spondylitis blood.

The sample consisted of blood, either unsorted or a sorted T cell fraction (not recorded which). The receptors here all came from a male donor with ankylosing spondylitis.

The chain employs TRBV5-1 and TRBJ2-4; D is ambiguous. Germline CDR1 SGHRS, CDR2 YFSETQ. V gave up 0 bases and J gave up 4 bases, with 8 bases separating them. CDR3 length: 14 amino acids. The CDR3 nucleotides are TGCGCCAGCAGCTTGGGGGCCACTAAAAACATTCAGTACTTC. It specifies CASSLGATKNIQYF.

The chain couples TRBV7-2 to TRBJ2-3, with a weak D call TRBD2 (5 bases). The CDR3 has 15 residues. Germline V gives CDR1 SGHTA, CDR2 FQGNSA. V was pared by 6 bases and J by 1 base, with 14 bases between. The chain's CDR3 is CASRPRGYGTDTQYF. CDR3 sequence (DNA): TGTGCCAGCAGGCCCCGGGGATACGGCACAGATACGCAGTATTTT.

The table lists this clonotype with a few counts. The rearrangement links TRBV15 to TRBJ1-6; the D is unclear. V was cut by 5 bases and J by 10 bases, with 18 bases left in between. This CDR3 has 15 amino acids. The germline V gene encodes CDR1 LNHNV and CDR2 YYDKDF (reference sequence). The CDR3 sequence is CATSRRRVSGSPLHF. The CDR3 nucleotides are TGTGCCACCAGCCGAAGGAGGGTTTCTGGATCACCCCTCCACTTT.

This chain links TRBV7-9 with TRBJ1-2; no clear D gene. V lost 5 bases to trimming and J lost 5 bases, with 15 bases between them. This CDR3 has 14 amino acids. The germline gives CDR1 SEHNR, CDR2 FQNEAQ (reference sequence). DNA of the CDR3: TGTGCCAGCAGCCCCCGACTGAGTCGTTATGGCTACACCTTC. Its translation: CASSPRLSRYGYTF.

A few counts support this clonotype. The rearrangement links TRBV9 to TRBJ1-6; 7 nucleotides agree with TRBD1. CDR3 size: 14 residues. Germline V CDR1 and CDR2: SGDLS, YYNGEE. J lost 9 bases, V lost 0 bases, and 3 bases had no gene match. For the CDR3, the DNA is TGTGCCAGCAGCGTAGGGGACAGAACTTCACCCCTCCACTTT. It translates to CASSVGDRTSPLHF.

The V and J genes are TRBV29-1 and TRBJ2-1, with TRBD2 matching 12 bases. Germline V gives CDR1 SQVTM, CDR2 ANQGSEA. J gave up 10 bases and V 4 bases, and 5 bases lay outside the gene matches. This CDR3 contains 13 residues. CDR3 sequence (DNA): TGCAGCGTTGTACTAGCGGGAGGTGGAGAGCAGTTCTTC. Translated: CSVVLAGGGEQFF.

This clonotype showed up many times. This chain uses TRBV5-6 with TRBJ2-1; 9 nucleotides match TRBD2. Germline V gene data show CDR1 as SGHDT and CDR2 as YYEEEE. The CDR3 has 22 residues. The J segment lost 0 bases and the V segment lost 0 bases, leaving 19 bases of the junction unmatched. The CDR3 DNA reads as TGTGCCAGCAGCTTGGTACAGGGTAGCCTAGCGGGGCGCCCTTACTCCTACAATGAGCAGTTCTTC. This translates into CASSLVQGSLAGRPYSYNEQFF.

This clonotype turned up a few times. This chain uses TRBV27 with TRBJ1-1, with 9 bases identical to TRBD1. Germline V gene data show CDR1 as MNHEY and CDR2 as SMNVEV (reference sequence). The ends lost 6 bases at V and 3 bases at J; junction bases unmatched: 11. The length of the CDR3 is 16 residues. The CDR3 sequence is CASRPIPDRGYTEAFF. In nucleotides, the CDR3 is TGTGCCAGCAGGCCGATCCCGGACAGGGGATACACTGAAGCTTTCTTT.

The chain is built from TRBV20-1 and TRBJ2-1, with D unclear. The germline V and J ends were trimmed by 1 base and 5 bases, with 15 bases remaining between them. This CDR3 comprises 15 residues. The germline CDR1 and CDR2 sequences are DFQATT and SNEGSKA (reference sequence). CDR3 in amino acids: CSARAQVWSDNEQFF. Written as DNA, the CDR3 is TGCAGTGCTAGAGCCCAGGTATGGAGCGACAATGAGCAGTTCTTC.

The rearrangement links TRBV10-2 to TRBJ1-1; TRBD1 might be the D (6 bases). CDR1 and CDR2 from the germline V gene are WSHSY and SAAADI. The CDR3 extends over 13 amino acids. The V end was cut by 6 bases, the J end by 1 base, with 9 bases between. The CDR3 bases are TGCGCCAGCAGGGACAGAAAGAACACTGAAGCTTTCTTT. This translates into CASRDRKNTEAFF.

A remark on this clonotype: The junction does not match germline at one end; this may be a read error. The chain recombines TRBV7-2 with TRBJ1-4; 7 bases agree with TRBD1. Per the germline V gene, CDR1 is SGHTA and CDR2 is FQGNSA. This CDR3 contains 14 residues. This CDR3 reads CASSGIGGWSPAIF. CDR3 DNA: TGTGCCAGCAGCGGGATAGGGGGCTGGTCGCCCGCGATTTTT.

The DNA for the CDR3 is TGTGCCAGCACCCCCCTCTCGGCTTCGGGTTCTGAGCAGTTCTTC. Translating gives CASTPLSASGSEQFF. The rearrangement uses TRBV7-7 and TRBJ2-1; no definite D call. CDR3 size: 15 residues. The germline gives CDR1 SSHAT, CDR2 FNYEAQ (reference sequence). Deletions cut 7 bases from V and 9 bases from J, with 22 bases between.

The CDR3 here is CAISRDRNQPQHF. CDR3 sequence (DNA): TGTGCCATCAGCCGGGACAGAAATCAGCCCCAGCATTTT. V and J are TRBV10-3 and TRBJ1-5; the match to TRBD1 covers 7 bases. V lost 6 bases to trimming and J lost 4 bases; unmatched junction nucleotides: 3. Germline values: CDR1 ENHRY, CDR2 SYGVKD. The CDR3 is 13 residues long.

At least ten counts were recorded for this clonotype. This rearrangement joins TRBV24-1 to TRBJ2-2; D not certain. V dropped 2 bases and J dropped 5 bases, with 14 bases sitting between them. Germline V gives CDR1 KGHDR, CDR2 SFDVKD. The CDR3 has 16 amino acids. The CDR3 sequence is CATSDSATAWTGELFF. In nucleotides, the CDR3 is TGTGCCACCAGTGATTCGGCCACAGCATGGACCGGGGAGCTGTTTTTT.

The chain joins TRBV2 to TRBJ1-5; D possibly corresponds to TRBD1 (6 bases). V was cut by 4 bases and J by 3 bases, with 10 bases left in between. Germline loops: CDR1 SNHLY, CDR2 FYNNEI. This CDR3 has 14 amino acids. The CDR3 DNA follows: TGTGCCAGCAGTGTCACAGGGCTCAATCAGCCCCAGCATTTT. Protein product: CASSVTGLNQPQHF.

This clonotype appeared a few times. The gene calls are TRBV7-6 and TRBJ2-5; 7 bases agree with TRBD2. From germline, CDR1 is SGHVS and CDR2 FNYEAQ. The CDR3 is made up of 15 amino acids. The V segment lost 2 bases and the J segment 1 base; nucleotides outside the gene matches: 4. This chain's CDR3 is CASSLFLAAQETQYF. CDR3 bases: TGTGCCAGCAGCTTATTCCTAGCGGCCCAAGAGACCCAGTACTTC.

The V gene is TRBV3-1, the J gene TRBJ2-1, with D unclear. CDR1 and CDR2 (germline): LGHDT, YNNKEL (reference sequence). CDR3 length: 15 amino acids. Trimming took 1 base from V and 2 from J, leaving 9 bases between them. The DNA for the CDR3 is TGTGCCAGCAGCCAAGCCGGTCAAACCTACAATGAGCAGTTCTTC. Protein: CASSQAGQTYNEQFF.

At least ten counts were recorded for this clonotype. The chain employs TRBV20-1 and TRBJ2-2, with no clear D. The CDR3 runs to 15 residues. CDR1 is DFQATT, CDR2 SNEGSKA, per germline (reference sequence). V shed 6 bases and J shed 7 bases, with 21 bases lying between them. CDR3 sequence reads: CSALGARRTSGELFF. DNA of the CDR3: TGCAGTGCGCTTGGCGCAAGGCGGACCAGCGGGGAGCTGTTTTTT.

The rearrangement uses TRBV11-2 and TRBJ2-2; possible D gene TRBD1, 6 bases. Germline CDR1 and CDR2: SGHAT and FQNNGV. There are 15 residues in the CDR3. V lost 5 bases and J 3 bases, leaving 13 bases between the germline ends. CDR3 bases: TGTGCCAGCAGCCGACAGGACACCTACACCGGGGAGCTGTTTTTT. Translated, it gives CASSRQDTYTGELFF.